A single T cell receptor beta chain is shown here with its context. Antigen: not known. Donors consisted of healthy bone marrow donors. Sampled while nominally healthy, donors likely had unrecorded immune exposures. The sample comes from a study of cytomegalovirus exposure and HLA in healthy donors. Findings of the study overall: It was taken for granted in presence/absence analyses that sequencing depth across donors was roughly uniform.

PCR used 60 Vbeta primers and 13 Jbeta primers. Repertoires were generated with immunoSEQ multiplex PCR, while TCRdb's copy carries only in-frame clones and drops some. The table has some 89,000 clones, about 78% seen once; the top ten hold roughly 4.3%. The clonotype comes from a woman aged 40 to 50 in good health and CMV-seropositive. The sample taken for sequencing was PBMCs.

CDR3 nucleotides: TGTGCCAGCAGCTCCCCAAGGGGGGGCCAGGACACCGGGGAGCTGTTTTTT. Its protein is CASSSPRGGQDTGELFF. The chain recombines TRBV7-8 with TRBJ2-2; D might be TRBD2 (7 bases). The V end lost 4 bases, the J end lost 3 bases, and 18 bases lay between the germline ends. From germline, CDR1 is SGHVS and CDR2 FQNEAQ. CDR3 length equals 17 residues. Based on the CDR3 plus reference TRBV7-8 and TRBJ2-2, the full variable domain is GAGVSQSPRYKVAKRGQDVALRCDPISGHVSLFWYQQALGQGPEFLTYFQNEAQLDKSGLPSDRFFAERPEGSVSTLKIQRTQQEDSAVYLCASSSPRGGQDTGELFFGEGSRLTVL.